A selection of T cell receptor beta chains follows, all from one sample in a study of CD8 T cells in Susac syndrome. TCRdb re-called the immunoSEQ multiplex PCR reads through MiXCR, storing one row per CDR3 protein. The sample has under 90,000 distinct CDR3 sequences; 95% are singletons. Sample: CD8+ T cells from PBMCs. Receptors originate from a human donor with Susac syndrome. The CDR3 runs from the conserved cysteine through the conserved F or W. Fields, in order: clone size, J gene, V gene, D gene, CDR3 protein, CDR3 DNA. A D gene is named only where the DNA matches it firmly. Clone size is given for some rows only: seen once, a few or many times, or a class if the clone is expanded.

>-|TRBJ1-1|TRBV5-6|-
CASSTRYDGTEAFF
TGTGCCAGCAGCACCAGATATGATGGCACTGAAGCTTTCTTT
>-|TRBJ1-2|TRBV4-3|-
CASSQDRSGSGYTF
TGCGCCAGCAGCCAAGATCGGTCCGGGAGTGGCTACACCTTC
>-|TRBJ2-7|TRBV9|-
CASSPLYGYEQYF
TGTGCCAGCAGCCCCCTCTATGGCTACGAGCAGTACTTC
>-|TRBJ2-1|TRBV29-1|TRBD1
CSVAGQGPYNEQFF
TGCAGCGTCGCCGGACAGGGCCCCTACAATGAGCAGTTCTTC
>-|TRBJ2-7|TRBV9|TRBD2
CASSVSLTSGTGEQYF
TGTGCCAGCAGCGTTAGCTTGACTAGCGGGACGGGTGAGCAGTACTTC
>-|TRBJ1-5|TRBV5-6|-
CASSLGEYGQPQHF
TGTGCCAGCAGCTTGGGGGAGTATGGTCAGCCCCAGCATTTT
>-|TRBJ2-3|TRBV11-2|TRBD1
CASSSHSQGELTDTQYF
TGTGCCAGCAGCTCGCACTCGCAGGGGGAACTCACAGATACGCAGTATTTT
>-|TRBJ2-7|TRBV14|-
CASNPGVLGGEQYF
TGTGCCAGCAACCCTGGGGTGTTAGGAGGCGAGCAGTACTTC
>-|TRBJ1-5|TRBV5-6|TRBD1
CASSRDRENQPQHF
TGTGCCAGCAGCCGGGACAGGGAGAATCAGCCCCAGCATTTT
>-|TRBJ1-4|TRBV5-1|-
CASTNLPSEREKLFF
TGCGCCAGCACGAACCTACCGAGTGAACGGGAAAAACTGTTTTTT
>-|TRBJ2-7|TRBV14|-
CASSPTPTGSYEQYF
TGTGCCAGCAGCCCGACCCCGACAGGCTCCTACGAGCAGTACTTC
>-|TRBJ2-1|TRBV20-1|-
CSARGASPEQVEQFF
TGCAGTGCTAGAGGGGCCAGCCCGGAACAGGTAGAGCAGTTCTTC
>once|TRBJ2-1|TRBV3-1|-
CASSPPGTTYNEQFF
TGTGCCAGCAGCCCCCCCGGGACAACCTACAATGAGCAGTTCTTC
>-|TRBJ1-5|TRBV27|-
CASRQYTASNQPQHF
TGTGCCAGCAGGCAATACACGGCAAGCAATCAGCCCCAGCATTTT
>-|TRBJ1-2|TRBV12-5|-
CASGLGPTLGYTF
TGTGCTAGTGGTTTGGGGCCGACTCTGGGCTACACCTTC
>-|TRBJ2-7|TRBV29-1|-
CSVVTGESSYEQYF
TGCAGCGTTGTTACAGGCGAAAGCTCCTACGAGCAGTACTTC
>-|TRBJ2-3|TRBV13|TRBD2
CASSALSAGGGSTDTQYF
TGTGCCAGCAGCGCCCTCTCAGCGGGAGGGGGTAGCACAGATACGCAGTATTTT
>-|TRBJ2-5|TRBV7-6|-
CASSSLIDATQYF
TGTGCCAGCAGCAGCTTAATTGATGCGACCCAGTACTTC
>-|TRBJ2-7|TRBV7-2|-
CASSDGTTSEQYF
TGTGCCAGCAGCGACGGGACCACGTCCGAGCAGTACTTC
>-|TRBJ2-5|TRBV3-1|-
CASSQVNYQETQYF
TGTGCCAGCAGCCAAGTTAATTACCAAGAGACCCAGTACTTC
>-|TRBJ1-5|TRBV19|-
CASSIGTRSNQPQHF
TGTGCCAGTAGTATTGGGACCCGTTCCAATCAGCCCCAGCATTTT
>-|TRBJ2-3|TRBV7-2|TRBD2
CASSTLAGRARDTQYF
TGTGCCAGCAGCACCTTAGCGGGACGGGCCCGAGATACGCAGTATTTT
>-|TRBJ2-4|TRBV5-6|TRBD2
CASSFGLAGDQYF
TGTGCCAGCAGCTTCGGACTAGCGGGCGACCAGTACTTC
>-|TRBJ2-7|TRBV18|-
CASSPEGSYEQYF
TGTGCCAGCTCACCTGAGGGTAGCTACGAGCAGTACTTC
>-|TRBJ2-1|TRBV29-1|-
CSVVPADSPEAYNEQFF
TGCAGCGTCGTACCCGCAGACAGTCCGGAGGCCTACAATGAGCAGTTCTTC
>-|TRBJ2-4|TRBV3-1|TRBD1
CASSRASGTAKNIQYF
TGTGCCAGCAGCCGAGCGTCCGGGACAGCAAAAAACATTCAGTACTTC
>-|TRBJ2-7|TRBV24-1|-
CATSDTGNEQYF
TGTGCCACCAGTGATACCGGTAACGAGCAGTACTTC
>-|TRBJ2-6|TRBV12-3/TRBV12-4|-
CASSHPSVVGANVLTF
TGTGCCAGCAGTCACCCCTCTGTGGTTGGGGCCAACGTCCTGACTTTC
>-|TRBJ2-7|TRBV4-1|-
CASSQDPRSGNPYEQYF
TGCGCCAGCAGCCAAGATCCCCGAAGCGGCAATCCATACGAGCAGTACTTC
>-|TRBJ1-2|TRBV29-1|-
CSVDGGTYGYTF
TGCAGCGTTGATGGGGGAACCTATGGCTACACCTTC
>-|TRBJ2-7|TRBV5-1|-
CASTPPGTYEQYF
TGCGCCAGCACCCCCCCGGGTACCTACGAGCAGTACTTC
>-|TRBJ2-7|TRBV28|TRBD1
CASKEGTGILYEQYF
TGTGCCAGCAAGGAGGGGACAGGGATCCTCTACGAGCAGTACTTC
>-|TRBJ1-1|TRBV20-1|-
CSARDLDRYLNTEAFF
TGCAGTGCCAGAGATCTTGACAGATACTTGAACACTGAAGCTTTCTTT
>-|TRBJ2-7|TRBV5-4|TRBD1
CASSLFKDRGYEQYF
TGTGCCAGCAGCTTGTTTAAGGACAGGGGGTACGAGCAGTACTTC
>-|TRBJ2-7|TRBV7-9|TRBD2
CASSWELTSGSEEQYF
TGTGCCAGCAGCTGGGAACTGACTAGCGGGAGCGAAGAGCAGTACTTC
>-|TRBJ2-5|TRBV20-1|-
CSADRDGQETQYF
TGCAGTGCTGATCGGGACGGACAAGAGACCCAGTACTTC
>-|TRBJ2-1|TRBV20-1|-
CSACARRTDLRDEQFF
TGCAGTGCTTGCGCTAGACGCACGGACTTGAGAGATGAGCAGTTCTTC
>-|TRBJ2-1|TRBV11-1|-
CASSPGLAQGEQFF
TGTGCCAGCAGCCCGGGACTGGCTCAAGGGGAGCAGTTCTTC
>-|TRBJ2-2|TRBV20-1|TRBD2
CSTQTSENTGELFF
TGCAGTACCCAGACTAGCGAGAACACCGGGGAGCTGTTTTTT
>-|TRBJ2-5|TRBV13|-
CASSPRPNAETQYF
TGTGCCAGCAGCCCAAGACCGAATGCGGAGACCCAGTACTTC
>-|TRBJ2-7|TRBV7-2|-
CASSLELSPSSYEQYF
TGTGCCAGCAGCTTAGAGTTGTCTCCGAGCTCCTACGAGCAGTACTTC
>-|TRBJ2-1|TRBV12-3/TRBV12-4|-
CASSPPGKPEQFF
TGTGCCAGCAGTCCCCCGGGCAAACCCGAGCAGTTCTTC
>-|TRBJ2-3|TRBV7-9|-
CASHRADTQYF
TGTGCCAGCCACCGGGCAGATACGCAGTATTTT
>-|TRBJ2-2|TRBV29-1|-
CSVGEGELFF
TGCAGCGTTGGAGAAGGGGAGCTGTTTTTT
>-|TRBJ2-5|TRBV6-1|-
CASSGRGALDYQETQYF
TGCGCCAGCAGTGGAAGGGGAGCACTAGACTATCAAGAGACCCAGTACTTC
>-|TRBJ1-5|TRBV20-1|TRBD1
CSAKTGGVNQPQHF
TGCAGTGCTAAGACAGGGGGAGTCAATCAGCCCCAGCATTTT
>-|TRBJ2-5|TRBV12-3/TRBV12-4|-
CASSSERRERLAQYF
TGTGCCAGCAGTTCGGAACGAAGGGAACGGTTGGCCCAGTACTTC
>-|TRBJ2-5|TRBV6-5|-
CASRTRTEKQETQYF
TGTGCCAGCAGGACGCGAACAGAGAAGCAAGAGACCCAGTACTTC
>-|TRBJ2-1|TRBV10-2|-
CASRAGQDWEQFF
TGCGCCAGCAGGGCAGGTCAAGATTGGGAGCAGTTCTTC
>-|TRBJ2-7|TRBV7-2|TRBD2
CASSLGSSGHEQYF
TGTGCCAGCAGCTTAGGGAGTAGCGGGCACGAGCAGTACTTC
>once|TRBJ2-7|TRBV5-4|-
CASSLAPTYEQYF
TGTGCCAGCAGCTTGGCCCCGACCTACGAGCAGTACTTC
>-|TRBJ1-4|TRBV12-3/TRBV12-4|TRBD1
CASSYGTGDEKLFF
TGTGCCAGCAGCTATGGGACAGGGGATGAAAAACTGTTTTTT
>-|TRBJ2-7|TRBV20-1|-
CSAIAETSYEQYF
TGCAGTGCCATAGCGGAAACCTCCTACGAGCAGTACTTC
>-|TRBJ1-1|TRBV29-1|-
CSVPRTVLNTEAFF
TGCAGCGTCCCCAGGACAGTTTTGAACACTGAAGCTTTCTTT
>-|TRBJ1-2|TRBV30|-
CAWKGQTYGYTF
TGTGCCTGGAAAGGACAGACCTATGGCTACACCTTC
>-|TRBJ1-1|TRBV29-1|-
CSALEGASEAFF
TGCAGCGCCTTGGAGGGAGCTAGTGAAGCTTTCTTT
>once|TRBJ1-4|TRBV12-3/TRBV12-4|-
CASSQGWNEKLFF
TGTGCCAGCAGTCAAGGGTGGAATGAAAAACTGTTTTTT